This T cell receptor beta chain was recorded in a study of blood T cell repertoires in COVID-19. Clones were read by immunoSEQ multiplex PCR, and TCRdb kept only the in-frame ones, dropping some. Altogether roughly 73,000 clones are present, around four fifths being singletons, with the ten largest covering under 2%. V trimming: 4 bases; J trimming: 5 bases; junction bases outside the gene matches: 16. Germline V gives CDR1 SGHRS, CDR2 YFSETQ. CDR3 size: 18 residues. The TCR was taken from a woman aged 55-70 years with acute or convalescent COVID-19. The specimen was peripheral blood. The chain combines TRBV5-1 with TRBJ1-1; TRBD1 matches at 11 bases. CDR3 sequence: CASSQSRIGQGAWTEAFF. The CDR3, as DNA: TGCGCCAGCAGCCAAAGCCGGATCGGACAGGGGGCTTGGACTGAAGCTTTCTTT.